The present entry profiles one T cell receptor beta chain with its context. Its specificity is unknown. The record originates from a study of T-cell memory formation after mild COVID-19. Study observations and caveats: Researchers could not confirm that second-wave clones peaking on day 37 targeted SARS-CoV-2. Among CD4+ contracting clones, most were CM and EM, and CD8+ ones EMRA. Pre-infection memory contained some responding clones, which suggested that cross-reactive memory had joined.

V was clipped by 11 bases and J by 5 bases, with 9 bases between them. The CDR3 spans 10 residues. Germline V gene lookup returns CDR1 MNHEY and CDR2 SVGEGT. UMIs and sample barcodes were carried by the TCR alpha and TCR beta cDNA libraries that 5'RACE produced using constant-segment primers. A single record per CDR3 protein comes from TCRdb applying MiXCR to the 5' RACE reads. This table has 200,000 to 250,000 distinct CDR3 sequences, 9.4% appearing once. This receptor was taken from a man aged 18 to 30 who had mild COVID-19 (a few samples of this study predate the infection). Cell type and time point are not known. Sequenced input: PBMCs or a T cell subset sorted from them (not recorded which). The rearrangement uses TRBV6-2 or TRBV6-3 and TRBJ1-2; D is unclear. The CDR3 nucleotides read TGTGCCGCCTGGGAGTATGGCTACACCTTC. Translation gives CAAWEYGYTF.